Only a few counts were recorded for the clone carrying this TCR beta chain. Its antigen is still unknown. The data derive from a study of beta chain features in type 1 diabetes. Study-level information: Regarding age, gender and cell yields, patients proved similar to healthy donors. Cells sorted and examined across all samples totaled 107,917,701. Study-wide points: In cDNA sequencing, cells with high TCR expression could be over-represented. Comparison showed that naive, central memory and Treg TCRB repertoires appeared more similar among patients than among healthy donors.

Of the isolated RNA, all was reverse transcribed, and so the sequenced material was expressed TCRB transcripts. Using immunoSEQ multiplex PCR, the repertoire was profiled, and TCRdb retains in-frame clones only, with some absent. The table includes some 150,000 clones, roughly 10% detected once. The germline V gene has CDR1 SEHNR and CDR2 FQNEAQ (reference sequence). The trim removed 4 bases at V and 1 base at J, leaving 15 bases unmatched. The CDR3 sequence is 18 residues long. The clonotype was recovered from a middle-aged woman in good health. This chain joins TRBV7-9 and TRBJ1-2; 7 positions agree with TRBD1. Material for sequencing was central memory CD4+ T cells from blood. DNA of the CDR3: TGTGCCAGCAGCTCGATCGCTCCGGACAGGTTTTTTAACTATGGCTACACCTTC. Translating gives CASSSIAPDRFFNYGYTF.